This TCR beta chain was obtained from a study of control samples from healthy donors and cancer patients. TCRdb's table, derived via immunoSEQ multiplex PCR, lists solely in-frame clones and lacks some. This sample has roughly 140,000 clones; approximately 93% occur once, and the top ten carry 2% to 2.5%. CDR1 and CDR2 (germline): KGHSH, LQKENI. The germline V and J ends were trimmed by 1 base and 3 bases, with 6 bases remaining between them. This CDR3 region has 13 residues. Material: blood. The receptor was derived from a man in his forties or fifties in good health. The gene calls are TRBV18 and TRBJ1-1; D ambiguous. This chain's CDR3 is CASSPQRDTEAFF. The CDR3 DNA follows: TGTGCCAGCTCACCACAACGGGACACTGAAGCTTTCTTT.